The present entry profiles one T cell receptor (beta chain) with its context. The sample is drawn from a study of T cell changes during pregnancy in multiple sclerosis. The data were produced by immunoSEQ multiplex PCR, yet TCRdb's version contains in-frame clones alone and is incomplete. The table lists around 96,000 clones, approximately 95% of them singletons, with 4.3% in the top ten. Trimming removed 5 bases from V and 1 base from J; junction bases left unmatched: 6. The CDR3 runs to 15 residues. The V gene's germline CDR1 is MDHEN and CDR2 SYDVKM. Source: peripheral blood, taken in the first trimester of pregnancy. This receptor was obtained from a female donor with multiple sclerosis, enrolled in a pregnancy study. J is TRBJ2-3 and V is TRBV28, with TRBD1 matching 7 bases. Written as DNA, the CDR3 is TGTGCCAGCAGTCTACAGGGGAGCGGCACAGATACGCAGTATTTT. This sequence encodes CASSLQGSGTDTQYF.